A selection of T cell receptor beta chains follows, all from one sample in a study of shared clonotypes between healthy human individuals. Produced via immunoSEQ multiplex PCR; TCRdb's table is partial and in-frame only. Among 800,000 to 1,200,000 clones listed, approximately 78% were seen once. Sequenced input: memory CD4+ T cells from PBMCs. All receptors derive from a man between 18 and 29 years old in good health. Some clones in this sample may be carry-over from other donors' samples. Both conserved end residues are part of each CDR3. D genes are given only for firm matches. Size tells how often a clone was seen (once, few, many) or the class of an expanded clone, and some rows leave it out.

v_call,d_call,j_call,clone_size,cdr3_aa,cdr3_nt
TRBV12-5,TRBD1,TRBJ1-1,NA,CASGRQGGTEAFF,TGTGCTAGTGGTCGACAGGGAGGAACTGAAGCTTTCTTT
TRBV7-2,NA,TRBJ2-1,many,CASSLGAYNEQFF,TGTGCCAGCAGCTTGGGAGCCTACAATGAGCAGTTCTTC
TRBV5-1,NA,TRBJ2-2,NA,CASSPRTAYTGELFF,TGCGCCAGCAGCCCCCGGACTGCTTACACCGGGGAGCTGTTTTTT
TRBV9,NA,TRBJ2-3,once,CASSAFTDTQYF,TGTGCCAGCAGCGCCTTCACAGATACGCAGTATTTT
TRBV28,NA,TRBJ1-3,NA,CASSSIIGSGNTIYF,TGTGCCAGCAGTTCCATAATAGGCTCTGGAAACACCATATATTTT
TRBV7-9,NA,TRBJ2-5,NA,CASSLSAGAQYF,TGTGCCAGCAGCTTATCAGCAGGGGCCCAGTACTTC
TRBV18,NA,TRBJ2-5,NA,CASSPPQRETQYF,TGTGCCAGCTCACCCCCACAGCGGGAGACCCAGTACTTC
TRBV6-1,TRBD2,TRBJ2-5,NA,CASRLSGGETQYF,TGTGCCAGCAGGCTTAGCGGGGGGGAGACCCAGTACTTC
TRBV18,NA,TRBJ2-7,few,CASSPRAGARDEQYF,TGTGCCAGCTCACCACGGGCGGGGGCTCGGGACGAGCAGTACTTC
TRBV10-2,NA,TRBJ2-5,NA,CASRGYGGQTQYF,TGCGCCAGCAGGGGTTACGGCGGGCAGACCCAGTACTTC
TRBV25-1,NA,TRBJ2-7,NA,CASSGRGERGSEQYF,TGTGCCAGCAGTGGTCGTGGGGAAAGAGGGAGCGAGCAGTACTTC
TRBV10-3,TRBD2,TRBJ2-1,NA,CAISEYGLAGASYNEQFF,TGTGCCATCAGTGAGTACGGACTAGCGGGAGCCTCCTACAATGAGCAGTTCTTC
TRBV29-1,NA,TRBJ1-1,few,CSVFSNTEAFF,TGCAGCGTTTTTTCGAACACTGAAGCTTTCTTT
TRBV2,NA,TRBJ2-1,NA,CASSEQTPAGITYNEQFF,TGTGCCAGCAGTGAACAGACCCCAGCGGGTATTACCTACAATGAGCAGTTCTTC
TRBV4-2,NA,TRBJ2-7,NA,CASSLGGPLSYYEQYF,TGTGCCAGCAGCCTCGGGGGGCCCCTCTCTTATTACGAGCAGTACTTC
TRBV29-1,TRBD2,TRBJ2-5,NA,CSATGGAGTETQYF,TGCAGCGCCACCGGGGGGGCGGGAACAGAGACCCAGTACTTC
TRBV5-1,TRBD2,TRBJ2-5,NA,CASSLLSGGNQETQYF,TGCGCCAGCAGCTTGTTGTCCGGGGGGAACCAAGAGACCCAGTACTTC
TRBV11-3,NA,TRBJ1-1,NA,CASSSNSNEAFF,TGTGCCAGCAGCTCGAACAGCAATGAAGCTTTCTTT
TRBV29-1,TRBD1,TRBJ1-2,NA,CSVEKAGGVGYTF,TGCAGCGTTGAAAAGGCAGGGGGAGTTGGCTACACCTTC
TRBV25-1,NA,TRBJ1-2,NA,CASSGNTVYGYTF,TGTGCCAGCAGCGGAAATACCGTCTATGGCTACACCTTC
TRBV7-3,TRBD1,TRBJ1-1,NA,CASSLGDNRGAAFF,TGTGCCAGCAGCTTAGGGGATAACAGGGGGGCAGCTTTCTTT
TRBV2,TRBD1,TRBJ1-1,many,CASTPRSFDRDRGLYGTEAFF,TGTGCCAGCACCCCCAGAAGTTTTGATAGGGACAGGGGCCTATATGGCACTGAAGCTTTCTTT
TRBV18,TRBD2,TRBJ2-2,NA,CASSPPSRGETGELFF,TGTGCCAGCTCACCACCAAGTCGGGGGGAGACCGGGGAGCTGTTTTTT
TRBV28,NA,TRBJ2-5,NA,CASSLLEGGGTQYF,TGTGCCAGCAGTTTATTGGAGGGAGGAGGGACCCAGTACTTC
TRBV5-4,TRBD1,TRBJ1-1,NA,CASSLEGARYTEAFF,TGTGCCAGCAGCTTGGAGGGGGCGAGGTACACTGAAGCTTTCTTT
TRBV28,NA,TRBJ1-2,few,CASTGFGFGYTF,TGTGCCAGTACTGGGTTTGGCTTTGGCTACACCTTC
TRBV9,NA,TRBJ2-1,NA,CASSPSGRNEQFF,TGTGCCAGCAGCCCCAGTGGGCGCAATGAGCAGTTCTTC
TRBV28,TRBD1,TRBJ1-2,NA,CASSSWDSYGYTF,TGTGCCAGCAGTTCCTGGGACAGCTATGGCTACACCTTC
TRBV28,NA,TRBJ2-5,NA,CASSSGTVQETQYF,TGTGCCAGCAGTTCTGGTACAGTACAAGAGACCCAGTACTTC
TRBV7-6,NA,TRBJ2-2,NA,CASSLTAQGTGELFF,TGTGCCAGCAGCTTAACAGCCCAAGGGACCGGGGAGCTGTTTTTT
TRBV5-6,NA,TRBJ1-1,NA,CASSLGHTEAFF,TGTGCCAGCAGCTTGGGTCACACTGAAGCTTTCTTT
TRBV19,TRBD1,TRBJ1-2,NA,CASTQRDRALYGYTF,TGTGCCAGTACGCAAAGGGACAGGGCTCTCTATGGCTACACCTTC
TRBV11-2,TRBD1,TRBJ1-1,NA,CASSFRSQGRGGDTEAFF,TGTGCCAGCAGCTTTAGGTCACAGGGGAGGGGCGGGGACACTGAAGCTTTCTTT
TRBV4-2,NA,TRBJ1-4,NA,CASSQGDSPTNEKLFF,TGTGCCAGCAGCCAAGGGGACTCACCAACTAATGAAAAACTGTTTTTT
TRBV7-2,TRBD1,TRBJ2-7,NA,CASSRYTDRDPYEQYF,TGTGCCAGCAGCCGATATACAGACAGGGACCCATACGAGCAGTACTTC
TRBV21-1,NA,TRBJ2-1,few,CASSKNLGLAGDGYNEQFF,TGTGCCAGCAGCAAAAATTTAGGCCTAGCGGGAGACGGCTACAATGAGCAGTTCTTC
TRBV7-2,NA,TRBJ1-2,NA,CASSLAATGKYGYTF,TGTGCCAGCAGCTTAGCGGCGACAGGCAAATATGGCTACACCTTC
TRBV29-1,TRBD2,TRBJ2-3,once,CSAVPAGGSTDTQYF,TGCAGCGCTGTCCCGGCGGGGGGGAGCACAGATACGCAGTATTTT
TRBV28,NA,TRBJ1-5,NA,CASGGLRDLSNQPQHF,TGTGCCAGCGGGGGGCTCAGGGACTTAAGCAATCAGCCCCAGCATTTT
TRBV7-4,TRBD2,TRBJ2-1,once,CASTTRPGTSLLNEQFF,TGTGCCAGCACCACCCGACCCGGGACTAGCTTATTGAATGAGCAGTTCTTC
TRBV18,TRBD2,TRBJ2-1,NA,CASSQGLAGVDEQFF,TGTGCCAGCTCACAGGGACTAGCGGGAGTCGATGAGCAGTTCTTC
TRBV15,TRBD2,TRBJ2-4,once,CATRTSGAKNIQYF,TGTGCCACGAGGACTAGCGGAGCCAAAAACATTCAGTACTTC
TRBV10-1,TRBD1,TRBJ2-7,NA,CASSGPGQCYYEQYF,TGCGCCAGCAGTGGACCGGGACAGTGTTACTACGAGCAGTACTTC
TRBV6-1,TRBD1,TRBJ2-3,NA,CASSFQGAVTDTQYF,TGTGCCAGCAGTTTCCAGGGGGCCGTCACAGATACGCAGTATTTT
TRBV18,NA,TRBJ2-1,NA,CASSRVDSLGDVQFF,TGTGCCAGCTCACGGGTGGACAGTTTAGGTGACGTGCAGTTCTTC
TRBV7-9,NA,TRBJ1-1,NA,CASSGVWGKNTEAFF,TGTGCCAGCAGCGGGGTATGGGGCAAGAACACTGAAGCTTTCTTT
TRBV5-4,NA,TRBJ2-3,once,CASSFQSTDTQYF,TGTGCCAGCAGCTTCCAGAGCACAGATACGCAGTATTTT